This T cell receptor beta chain was sequenced during a study of technical replicates of blood from a handful of donors (TCRdb year 2017). The CDR3 runs 12 residues from the cysteine to the phenylalanine. Only the CDR3 DNA is retained, 36 bases long and in frame from the first base. A distance of 6 bases separates the germline ends of V and J, which lose 7 bases and 2 bases respectively. The library was generated by the immunoSEQ multiplex PCR assay. Entries here come from immuneACCESS through TCRdb and include only in-frame sequences with V and J called. Some clones fail to appear in such tables; in the studies checked, an unresolved V gene covers under half of the shortfall, and the cause of the remainder is unknown. The sample table shows tens of thousands of clones, and over 90% are seen once. The ten largest clones capture under 5.5% of the sample. This clone was counted a single time. It has no known antigen specificity. No base quality values were provided; no much bigger clone lies one nucleotide off.

Here the chain combines TRBV23-1 and TRBJ2-1; the D gene assignment is ambiguous. TRBV23-1 is reported as an ORF; its role is uncertain. The origin of this receptor is a human donor in good health. Some clones in this sample may be carry-over from other donors' samples. Material for sequencing was PBMCs. The CDR3 region: CASKRTYNEQFF. In nucleotide form, the sequence is TGCGCCAGCAAGAGAACCTACAATGAGCAGTTCTTC.